This entry features one T cell receptor beta chain sequence. Its target is unknown. The sample comes from a study of CD4+ T cells in melanoma. Study-level findings and limits: Reportedly, melanoma neoantigen-specific CD4+ T cells showed varied differentiation states. A reported correlation linked neoantigen-specific CD4+ T cells to CD8+, macrophage and B cell function.

TCRdb's table, derived via immunoSEQ multiplex PCR, lists solely in-frame clones and lacks some. Altogether roughly 110,000 clones are present, around 92% being singletons, with the ten largest covering about 3.3%. CDR3 length: 14 amino acids. The germline gives CDR1 SEHNR, CDR2 FQNEAQ (reference sequence). V lost 1 base and J lost 3, with 9 bases in between. The source is a human donor with melanoma. The sequenced sample consisted of peripheral blood. V is TRBV7-9 and J is TRBJ1-2; possible D gene TRBD1, 6 bases. In DNA form, the CDR3 reads TGTGCCAGCAGCTTAGGGACAGTTGACTATGGCTACACCTTC. Translating gives CASSLGTVDYGYTF.